The source of this T cell receptor (beta chain) is a study of monozygotic twins with inflammatory bowel disease (dated by TCRdb to between 2018 and 2021). Concerning the study at large: The complete study included about 28 monozygotic twin pairs: 19 IBD-discordant Danish pairs and nine German pairs, of which four were IBD-concordant and five were IBD-discordant. Each individual had, on average, about 151 000 unique TCRalpha sequences and 181 000 unique TCRbeta sequences available for analysis. Disease-associated traits were sought mainly through comparisons between IBD patients and their genetically identical healthy co-twins within discordant pairs.

Comment on this clonotype: Its antigen specificity is not known.

The CDR3 contains 14 residues, cysteine and phenylalanine counted. The entry carries no DNA sequence. CDR1 and CDR2 are read off the germline V gene as MDHEN and SYDVKM. Overall results and qualifications from the work: Distinction between different T cell subtypes could not be achieved in the analysis. Repertoire similarity did not differ between concordant and discordant twins, possibly due to limited statistical power. Background noise and inter-individual variability may have been introduced into the repertoires by the differing immunosuppressive treatments among patients. Measured by the inverse Simpson index, TCRbeta repertoire diversity was lower in IBD patients than in their healthy co-twins. Fewer clonotypes were shared with other individuals by IBD patients than by healthy twins, most markedly in patients showing signs of disease activity. No single strong signal or clonotype linked to IBD turned up in the results, so the idea that one exists was not supported.

From each donor, an approximately 2.5 ml peripheral blood sample was collected into PAXgene tubes and stored at -80 degrees C. Without T cell sorting, total RNA was isolated from whole blood using the PAXgene blood miRNA kit on an automated QIAcube. Peripheral blood from monozygotic twin pairs, either concordant or discordant for inflammatory bowel disease, underwent deep TCRalpha and TCRbeta repertoire profiling that used unique molecular barcoding. Smoking habits were recorded for all twin pairs, with individuals classified as current, former or never smokers. The library was produced with 5' RACE. The input for every TCR library was around 3,800 ng of total RNA. For each sample, cDNA synthesis was carried out in eight separate reactions using SMARTScribe reverse transcriptase. During cDNA synthesis, unique molecular identifiers containing a 6-nucleotide sample barcode were introduced by template switching. TCRalpha and TCRbeta cDNA was amplified by two nested PCRs of about 15 and 9 cycles, with bead purification after each PCR. Before amplification, the cDNA was treated with uracil DNA-glycosylase and purified using the QIAquick PCR purification kit. The second PCR added Illumina TruSeq-compatible adapters along with sample-specific barcodes. Library quality and concentration were checked on TapeStation and Qubit, and libraries were pooled at about 5 ng each. Sequencing of pooled libraries was carried out on an Illumina HiSeq2500 single-index Rapid Run using 2 x 100 bp reads and custom sequencing primers. Regarding the original processing steps: MiGEC version 1.2.6 was used for UMI-based consensus assembly to correct PCR and sequencing errors. MiXCR version 2.1.1 was used for V(D)J alignment, clonotype assembly and CDR3 extraction. Gene usage, clonotype sharing and MAIT/NKT TCR abundance were normalised by analysing the top 1000, 10 000 and 20 000 clonotypes per sample. After downsampling to 27 000 UMIs, diversity was calculated as the inverse Simpson index using the vegan R package. Paired Mann-Whitney U tests on discordant twin pairs were used, with Benjamini-Hochberg multiple-testing correction. Following reprocessing of the reads by TCRdb, the data hold one row per CDR3 protein sequence and no DNA is available. TCRdb, rather than the study authors, made the V and J calls. For this sample, the table gives more than 300,000 distinct CDR3 sequences. The top ten clonotypes cover 2% to 3% of the sample.

The origin of this receptor is a human donor with ulcerative colitis or Crohn's disease, or a healthy co-twin of an affected twin (not recorded which). The sequenced material came from blood. Recombination connected TRBV28 to TRBJ2-7. CDR3 region: CASIANTTPYEQYF. Reference TRBV28 and TRBJ2-7 genes cover what lies past the CDR3, so the full variable domain is DVKVTQSSRYLVKRTGEKVFLECVQDMDHENMFWYRQDPGLGLRLIYFSYDVKMKEKGDIPEGYSVSREKKERFSLILESASTNQTSMYLCASIANTTPYEQYFGPGTRLTVT.